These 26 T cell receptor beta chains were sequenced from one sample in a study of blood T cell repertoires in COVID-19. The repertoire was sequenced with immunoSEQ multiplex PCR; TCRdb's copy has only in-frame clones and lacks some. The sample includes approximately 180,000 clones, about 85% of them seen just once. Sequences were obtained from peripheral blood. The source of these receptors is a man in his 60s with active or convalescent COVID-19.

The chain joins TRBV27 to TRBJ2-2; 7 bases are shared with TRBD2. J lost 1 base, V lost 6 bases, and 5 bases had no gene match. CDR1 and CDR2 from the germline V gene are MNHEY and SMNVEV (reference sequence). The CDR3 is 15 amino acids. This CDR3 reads CASSPWGGNTGELFF. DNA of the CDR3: TGTGCCAGCAGCCCTTGGGGGGGGAACACCGGGGAGCTGTTTTTT.

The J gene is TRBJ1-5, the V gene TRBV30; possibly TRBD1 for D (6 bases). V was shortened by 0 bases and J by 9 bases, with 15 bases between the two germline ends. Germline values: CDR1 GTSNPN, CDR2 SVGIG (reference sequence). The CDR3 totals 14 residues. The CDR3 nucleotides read TGTGCCTGGAGTGTACACGAGGGCAGGGGGCCCCAGCATTTT. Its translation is CAWSVHEGRGPQHF.

CDR3 in DNA: TGTGCCAGCAGCCCCTGGGTCAGGGACAGGGGGGATGGCACTGAAGCTTTCTTT. Its translation: CASSPWVRDRGDGTEAFF. The chain employs TRBV21-1 and TRBJ1-1; TRBD1 is the table's D call and was not checked against the DNA. TRBV21-1 is annotated as a pseudogene. The CDR3 covers 18 residues.

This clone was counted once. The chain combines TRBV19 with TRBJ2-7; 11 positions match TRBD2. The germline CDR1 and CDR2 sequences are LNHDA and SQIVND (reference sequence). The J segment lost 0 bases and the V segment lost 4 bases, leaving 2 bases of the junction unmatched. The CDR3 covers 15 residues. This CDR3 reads CASSKTSGDSYEQYF. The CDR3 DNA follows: TGTGCCAGTAGTAAGACTAGCGGGGACTCCTACGAGCAGTACTTC.

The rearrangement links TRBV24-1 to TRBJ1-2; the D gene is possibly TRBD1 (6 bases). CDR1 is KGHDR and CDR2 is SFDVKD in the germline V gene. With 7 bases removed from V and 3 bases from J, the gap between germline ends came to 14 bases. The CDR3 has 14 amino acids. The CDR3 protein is CATSPQDSYYGYTF. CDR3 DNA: TGTGCCACCAGCCCCCAGGACAGTTACTATGGCTACACCTTC.

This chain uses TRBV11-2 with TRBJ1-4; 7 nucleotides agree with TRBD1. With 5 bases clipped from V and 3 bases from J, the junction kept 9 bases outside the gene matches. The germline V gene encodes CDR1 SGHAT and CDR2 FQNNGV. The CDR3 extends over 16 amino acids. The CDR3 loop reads CASSAGGGTANEKLFF. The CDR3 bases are TGTGCCAGCAGCGCAGGCGGTGGGACAGCTAATGAAAAACTGTTTTTT.

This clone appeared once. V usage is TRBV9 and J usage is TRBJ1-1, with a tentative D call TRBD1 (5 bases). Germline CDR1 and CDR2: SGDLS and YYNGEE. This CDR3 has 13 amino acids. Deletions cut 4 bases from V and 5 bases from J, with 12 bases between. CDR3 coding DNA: TGTGCCAGCAGCAGCCAGGGTTCGACTGAAGCTTTCTTT. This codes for CASSSQGSTEAFF.

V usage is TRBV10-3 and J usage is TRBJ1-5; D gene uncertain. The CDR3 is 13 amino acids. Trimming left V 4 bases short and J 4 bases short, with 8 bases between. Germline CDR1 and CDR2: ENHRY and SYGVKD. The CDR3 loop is CAISAQENQPQHF. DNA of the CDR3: TGTGCCATCAGTGCCCAAGAGAATCAGCCCCAGCATTTT.

CDR3 sequence: CASSIDLLRVQHF. The DNA of the CDR3 is TGTGCCAGTAGTATAGATCTGTTGAGGGTTCAGCATTTT. The chain employs TRBV19 and TRBJ1-5; D call uncertain. The V and J ends lost 0 bases and 13 bases respectively, with 13 bases between them. This CDR3 comprises 13 residues. CDR1 is LNHDA, CDR2 SQIVND, per germline (reference sequence).

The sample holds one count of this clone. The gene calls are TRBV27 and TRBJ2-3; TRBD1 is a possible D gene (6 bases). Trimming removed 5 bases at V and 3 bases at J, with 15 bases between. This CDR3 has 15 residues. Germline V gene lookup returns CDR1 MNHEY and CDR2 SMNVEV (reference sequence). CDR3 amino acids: CASSRGTQGTDTQYF. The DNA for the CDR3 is TGTGCCAGCAGTAGGGGGACCCAGGGAACAGATACGCAGTATTTT.

The CDR3 loop reads CASSLDQNSPLHF. The DNA of the CDR3 is TGTGCCAGCAGCTTAGATCAGAATTCACCCCTCCACTTT. V usage is TRBV11-3 and J usage is TRBJ1-6; D gene unclear. CDR1 and CDR2 from the germline V gene are SGHNT and YENEEA. The CDR3 is 13 residues long. Trimming stripped 0 bases from V and 7 bases from J, with 4 bases between.

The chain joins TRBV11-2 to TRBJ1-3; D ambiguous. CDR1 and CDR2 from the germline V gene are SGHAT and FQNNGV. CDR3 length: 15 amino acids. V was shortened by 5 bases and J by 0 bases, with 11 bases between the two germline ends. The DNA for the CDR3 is TGTGCCAGCAGCCCCAGGTGGGCCTCTGGAAACACCATATATTTT. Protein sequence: CASSPRWASGNTIYF.

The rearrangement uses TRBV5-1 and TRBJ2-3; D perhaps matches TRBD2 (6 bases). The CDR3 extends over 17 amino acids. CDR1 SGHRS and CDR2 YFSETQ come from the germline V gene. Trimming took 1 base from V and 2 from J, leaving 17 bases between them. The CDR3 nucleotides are TGCGCCAGCAGCTTGAAGGGAGGTCCCCTAAACACAGATACGCAGTATTTT. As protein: CASSLKGGPLNTDTQYF.

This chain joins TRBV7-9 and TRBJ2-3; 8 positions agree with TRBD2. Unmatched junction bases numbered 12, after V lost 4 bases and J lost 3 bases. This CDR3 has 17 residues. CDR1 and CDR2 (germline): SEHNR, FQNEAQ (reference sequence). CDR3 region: CASSSLRGGLGTDTQYF. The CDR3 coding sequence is TGTGCCAGCAGCTCACTCCGGGGGGGCTTAGGTACAGATACGCAGTATTTT.

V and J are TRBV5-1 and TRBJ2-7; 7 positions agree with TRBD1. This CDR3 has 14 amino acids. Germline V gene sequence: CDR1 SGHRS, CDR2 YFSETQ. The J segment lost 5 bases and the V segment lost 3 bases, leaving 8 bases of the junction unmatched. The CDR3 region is CASSWGQTEDEQYF. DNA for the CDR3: TGCGCCAGCAGCTGGGGACAGACGGAAGACGAGCAGTACTTC.

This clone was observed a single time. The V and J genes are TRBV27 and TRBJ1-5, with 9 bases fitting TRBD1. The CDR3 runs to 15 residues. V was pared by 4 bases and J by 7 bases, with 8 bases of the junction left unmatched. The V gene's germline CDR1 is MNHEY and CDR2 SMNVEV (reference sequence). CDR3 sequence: CASSSLQGAKQPQHF. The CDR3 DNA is TGTGCCAGCAGTTCCCTACAGGGGGCTAAGCAGCCCCAGCATTTT.

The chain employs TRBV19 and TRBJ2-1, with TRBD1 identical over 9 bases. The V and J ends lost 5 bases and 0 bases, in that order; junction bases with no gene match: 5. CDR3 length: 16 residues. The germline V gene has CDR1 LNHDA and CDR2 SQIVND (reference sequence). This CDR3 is CASSGDRESSYNEQFF. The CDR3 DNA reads TGTGCCAGTAGTGGGGACAGGGAAAGCTCCTACAATGAGCAGTTCTTC.

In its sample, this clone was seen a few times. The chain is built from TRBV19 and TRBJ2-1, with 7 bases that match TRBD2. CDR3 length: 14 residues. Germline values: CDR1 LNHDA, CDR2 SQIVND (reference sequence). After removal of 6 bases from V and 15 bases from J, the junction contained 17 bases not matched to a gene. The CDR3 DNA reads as TGTGCCAGTAGATACGCGCCCTTGGGCGGGGGTATGTTCTTC. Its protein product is CASRYAPLGGGMFF.

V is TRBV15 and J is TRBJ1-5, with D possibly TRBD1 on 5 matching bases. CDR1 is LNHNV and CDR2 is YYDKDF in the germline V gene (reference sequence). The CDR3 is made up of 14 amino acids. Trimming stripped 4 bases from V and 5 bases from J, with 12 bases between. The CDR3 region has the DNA TGTGCCACCAGCAAGACGGGGGGGGATCAGCCCCAGCATTTT. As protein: CATSKTGGDQPQHF.

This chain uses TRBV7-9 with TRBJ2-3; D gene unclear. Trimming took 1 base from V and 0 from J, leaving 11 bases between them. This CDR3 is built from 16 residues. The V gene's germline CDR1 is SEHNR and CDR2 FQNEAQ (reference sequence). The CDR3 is CASSLGGALSTDTQYF. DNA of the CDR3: TGTGCCAGCAGCTTAGGTGGAGCTCTTAGCACAGATACGCAGTATTTT.

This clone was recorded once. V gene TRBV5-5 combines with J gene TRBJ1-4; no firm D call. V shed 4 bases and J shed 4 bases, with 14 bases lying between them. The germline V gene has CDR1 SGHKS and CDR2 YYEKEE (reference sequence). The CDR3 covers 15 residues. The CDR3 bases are TGTGCCAGCAGCAGACATTGGGCGCTTAATGAAAAACTGTTTTTT. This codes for CASSRHWALNEKLFF.

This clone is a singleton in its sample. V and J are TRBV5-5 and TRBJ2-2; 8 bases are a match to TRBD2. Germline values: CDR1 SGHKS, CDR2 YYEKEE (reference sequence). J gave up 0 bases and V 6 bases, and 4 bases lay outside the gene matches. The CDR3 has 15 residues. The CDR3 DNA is TGTGCCAGCACCTCGGGGGGGGCGAACACCGGGGAGCTGTTTTTT. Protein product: CASTSGGANTGELFF.

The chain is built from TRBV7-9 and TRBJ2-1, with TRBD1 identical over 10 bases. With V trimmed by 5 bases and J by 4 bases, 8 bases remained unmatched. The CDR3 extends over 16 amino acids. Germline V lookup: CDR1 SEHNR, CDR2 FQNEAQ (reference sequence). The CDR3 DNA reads TGTGCCAGCAGCCTTCGACAGGGGGCGCATTACAATGAGCAGTTCTTC. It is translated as CASSLRQGAHYNEQFF.

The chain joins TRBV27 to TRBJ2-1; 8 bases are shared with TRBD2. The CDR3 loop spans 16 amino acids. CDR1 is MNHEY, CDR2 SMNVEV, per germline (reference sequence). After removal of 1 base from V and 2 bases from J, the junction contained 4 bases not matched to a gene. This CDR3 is CASSLLTGLAYNEQFF. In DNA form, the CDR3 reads TGTGCCAGCAGTTTATTGACGGGACTAGCCTACAATGAGCAGTTCTTC.

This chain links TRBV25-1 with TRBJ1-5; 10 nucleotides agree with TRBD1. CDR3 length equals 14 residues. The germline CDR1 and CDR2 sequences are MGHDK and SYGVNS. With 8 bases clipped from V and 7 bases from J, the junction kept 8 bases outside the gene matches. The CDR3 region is CASGDRGSGQPQHF. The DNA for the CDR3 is TGTGCCAGCGGGGACAGGGGCTCGGGGCAGCCCCAGCATTTT.

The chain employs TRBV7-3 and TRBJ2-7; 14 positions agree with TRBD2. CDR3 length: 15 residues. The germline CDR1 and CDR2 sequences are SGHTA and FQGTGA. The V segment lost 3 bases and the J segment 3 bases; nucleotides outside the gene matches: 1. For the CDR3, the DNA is TGTGCCAGCAGCTTGGGACTAGCGGGGGTCTACGAGCAGTACTTC. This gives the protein CASSLGLAGVYEQYF.